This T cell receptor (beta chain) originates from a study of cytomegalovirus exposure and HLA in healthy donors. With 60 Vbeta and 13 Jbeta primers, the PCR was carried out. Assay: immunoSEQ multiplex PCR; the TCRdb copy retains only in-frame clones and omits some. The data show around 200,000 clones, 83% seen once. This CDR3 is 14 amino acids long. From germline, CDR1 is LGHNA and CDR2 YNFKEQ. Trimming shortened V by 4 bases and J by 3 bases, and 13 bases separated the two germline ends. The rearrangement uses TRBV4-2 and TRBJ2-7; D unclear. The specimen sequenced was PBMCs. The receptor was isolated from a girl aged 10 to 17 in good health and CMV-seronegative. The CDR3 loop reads CASSPPDSYYEQYF. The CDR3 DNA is TGTGCCAGCAGCCCCCCCGACTCCTACTACGAGCAGTACTTC.